The 8 T cell receptor beta chains in this list originate from one sample, sequenced in a study of cytomegalovirus exposure and HLA in healthy donors. PCR used 60 Vbeta primers and 13 Jbeta primers. The table came from immunoSEQ multiplex PCR; TCRdb's copy has only in-frame clones and leaves some out. The data include 95,000 to 150,000 clones; the top ten clones carry about 3.5%. Sequenced: PBMCs. The origin of the receptors is a man aged 18-30 years in good health and CMV-seronegative.

The chain recombines TRBV19 with TRBJ2-1, with D possibly being TRBD1 (6 bases). V was pared by 5 bases and J by 5 bases, with 7 bases between. The CDR3 consists of 12 residues. Germline CDR1 is LNHDA and CDR2 is SQIVND (reference sequence). For the CDR3, the DNA is TGTGCCAGTAGTCGGACAGACAATGAGCAGTTCTTC. Protein product: CASSRTDNEQFF.

This chain connects TRBV7-9 to TRBJ2-2; 7 nucleotides match TRBD2. The germline V gene encodes CDR1 SEHNR and CDR2 FQNEAQ (reference sequence). This CDR3 has 14 amino acids. V lost 0 bases to trimming and J lost 5 bases; unmatched junction nucleotides: 0. The CDR3 region is CASSLAGGTGELFF. The CDR3 nucleotides read TGTGCCAGCAGCTTAGCGGGAGGGACCGGGGAGCTGTTTTTT.

V is TRBV7-9 and J is TRBJ1-4; D not certain. Deletions cut 4 bases from V and 0 bases from J, with 12 bases between. The CDR3 has 16 residues. Germline CDR1 reads SEHNR; CDR2 reads FQNEAQ (reference sequence). The CDR3 DNA is TGTGCCAGCAGCTGGGATCGGGATACAACTAATGAAAAACTGTTTTTT. Translated, it gives CASSWDRDTTNEKLFF. The full variable domain, in which reference TRBV7-9 and TRBJ1-4 provide the parts outside the CDR3, is DTGVSQNPRHKITKRGQNVTFRCDPISEHNRLYWYRQTLGQGPEFLTYFQNEAQLEKSRLLSDRFSAERPKGSFSTLEIQRTEQGDSAMYLCASSWDRDTTNEKLFFGSGTQLSVL.

The chain is built from TRBV28 and TRBJ1-2, with 8 positions matching TRBD1. V lost 5 bases to trimming and J lost 11 bases; unmatched junction nucleotides: 13. The germline gives CDR1 MDHEN, CDR2 SYDVKM. The CDR3 is 14 amino acids. The CDR3 region is CASSPLDRDNAYTF. The CDR3 region has the DNA TGTGCCAGCAGTCCATTGGACAGGGACAACGCTTACACCTTC.

V gene TRBV27 combines with J gene TRBJ2-7; D may be TRBD2 (6 bases). CDR3 size: 15 residues. The V end lost 2 bases, the J end lost 7 bases, and 18 bases lay between the germline ends. CDR1 is MNHEY, CDR2 SMNVEV, per germline (reference sequence). CDR3 nucleotides: TGTGCCAGCAGTTTAGGATCAAGGGGCGGGAATGAGCAGTACTTC. Encoded protein: CASSLGSRGGNEQYF.

The genes are TRBV18 and TRBJ2-3; 7 nucleotides line up with TRBD2. The CDR3 contains 16 residues. V lost 6 bases, J lost 0 bases, and 9 bases stayed unmatched. Germline-derived CDR1 and CDR2 are KGHSH and LQKENI. CDR3 bases: TGTGCCAGCTCCCCCGGGACTACGACTAGCACAGATACGCAGTATTTT. This codes for CASSPGTTTSTDTQYF.

This chain links TRBV13 with TRBJ2-1; tentative D call: TRBD1 (6 bases). The CDR3 extends over 16 amino acids. Germline CDR1 reads PRHDT; CDR2 reads FYEKMQ (reference sequence). V was shortened by 3 bases and J by 7 bases, with 19 bases between the two germline ends. Here the CDR3 reads CASSFRGRGGKNEQFF. The CDR3 DNA reads as TGTGCCAGCAGCTTCAGAGGGAGAGGGGGAAAAAATGAGCAGTTCTTC.

The CDR3 here is CSVRTGAGNTEAFF. As DNA, the CDR3 is TGCAGCGTTAGAACAGGGGCGGGGAACACTGAAGCTTTCTTT. The chain recombines TRBV29-1 with TRBJ1-1, with 7 bases fitting TRBD1. The germline gives CDR1 SQVTM, CDR2 ANQGSEA. The CDR3 has 14 residues. V was clipped by 5 bases and J by 1 base; unmatched bases: 7.